This T cell receptor (beta chain) derives from a study of shared clonotypes between healthy human individuals. Study at large: The study enrolled two women and a few men aged 18 to 49. For every donor, three CD4 naive, three CD4 memory, two CD8 naive and one CD8 memory plates were used. The study, taken as a whole, reports: Apart from blood, nothing was sampled; tissue repertoires likely differ.

About this clone itself: Its target is unknown.

In the study's own analysis: Junction-only immunoSEQ data arrived without quality scores, meaning filtering differed. Measured with immunoSEQ multiplex PCR; TCRdb has only the in-frame clones, and not every one. V and J calls and clone size are copied from that table; D and trimming were computed from the DNA. The table records around 1.9 million clones, over 85% of them present only once. Naive CD8 isolation took CD45RO-negative cells positively selected for CCR7 and excluded terminally differentiated effector memory CD45RA+ cells. The CDR3 contains 15 residues. From germline, CDR1 is LNHNV and CDR2 YYDKDF (reference sequence). V gave up 0 bases and J gave up 1 base, with 10 bases separating them.

Sequenced material: naive CD8+ T cells from PBMCs. The receptor's source is a young man in good health. Some clones in this sample may be carry-over from other donors' samples. The gene calls are TRBV15 and TRBJ2-7; perhaps D is TRBD1 or TRBD2 (5 bases each). CDR3 DNA: TGTGCCACCAGCAGAGATTATGGGGGATCCTACGAGCAGTACTTC. The encoded protein is CATSRDYGGSYEQYF.